A single sample gave rise to the 18 T cell receptor beta chains below, sequenced in a study of T cells after yellow fever vaccination (dated by TCRdb to between 2018 and 2020). The library relied on 5' RACE. Instrument used: Illumina NovaSeq 6000. Clones were called with MiXCR by TCRdb after fastp trimmed the public reads at Q25, and only in-frame beta chains were retained. Under each unique CDR3 protein, matching rows form one entry showing the most common genes and DNA. The sample has 45,000 to 75,000 distinct CDR3 sequences on record, approximately 6% of them singletons. The top ten constitute roughly 30% of the sample. Taken with the paper, the label for treatment or condition translates to: live attenuated yellow fever vaccine strain. The starting material was PBMCs, either bulk or a sorted T-cell subset (CD4+, CD8+, memory, or dextramer-sorted; not recorded which), obtained on the day of the yellow fever booster vaccination. The receptors shown here come from a young man who received the YFV17D yellow fever vaccine.

This clonotype was detected many times. The rearrangement uses TRBV4-3 and TRBJ2-1, with 13 bases identical to TRBD2. Trimming at V came to 0 bases and at J to 0 bases, leaving 17 bases not matched to a gene. This CDR3 is 23 amino acids long. Germline assignment: CDR1 LGHNA and CDR2 YSLEER. CDR3 sequence reads: CASSQDLELRLAGGSSSYNEQFF. The CDR3 DNA reads TGCGCCAGCAGCCAAGATCTAGAGCTTAGACTAGCGGGGGGTTCAAGCTCCTACAATGAGCAGTTCTTC.

This clonotype was detected a few times. V gene TRBV19 combines with J gene TRBJ1-1, with TRBD1 as a possible D gene (5 bases). The CDR3 runs to 14 residues. CDR1 and CDR2 from the germline V gene are LNHDA and SQIVND (reference sequence). Trimming stripped 8 bases from V and 4 bases from J, with 17 bases between. The chain's CDR3 is CASGGGIWGTEAFF. DNA for the CDR3: TGTGCCAGTGGGGGGGGGATTTGGGGCACTGAAGCTTTCTTT.

This clonotype was counted between two and nine times. The chain combines TRBV7-9 with TRBJ2-3, with D unresolved. Trimming cost V 5 bases and J 4 bases, with 19 bases left between them. This CDR3 comprises 16 residues. CDR1 is SEHNR, CDR2 FQNEAQ, per germline (reference sequence). The CDR3 DNA follows: TGTGCCAGCAGCCTAAGACCCGATTTAGGACCAGATACGCAGTATTTT. It is translated as CASSLRPDLGPDTQYF.

In this sample, this clonotype turned up many times. V usage is TRBV12-3 or TRBV12-4 and J usage is TRBJ2-7; perhaps TRBD1 as D (6 bases). V was cut by 6 bases and J by 5 bases, with 17 bases left in between. There are 14 residues in the CDR3. Here the CDR3 DNA reads TGTGCCAGCAGCCTTGCAGGGGTCCTGGACGAGCAGTACTTC. As protein: CASSLAGVLDEQYF.

This clonotype appeared a few times. The chain uses TRBV20-1 and TRBJ1-2; 8 positions agree with TRBD1. The germline gives CDR1 DFQATT, CDR2 SNEGSKA (reference sequence). With V trimmed by 4 bases and J by 7 bases, 5 bases remained unmatched. The CDR3 contains 12 residues. DNA of the CDR3: TGCAGTGCTAAAGGACAGGGCCCTGGCTACACCTTC. Residues: CSAKGQGPGYTF.

The V gene is TRBV7-2, the J gene TRBJ2-1, with no clear D. V lost 2 bases, J lost 0 bases, and 2 bases lay in between. CDR3 size: 13 residues. CDR1 and CDR2 from the germline V gene are SGHTA and FQGNSA. CDR3 loop: CASSLSSYNEQFF. The CDR3 nucleotides are TGTGCCAGCAGCTTAAGCTCCTACAATGAGCAGTTCTTC.

J is TRBJ2-5 and V is TRBV7-8, with D perhaps assigned TRBD1 or TRBD2 (5 bases each). The germline V and J ends were trimmed by 4 bases and 4 bases, with 19 bases remaining between them. The CDR3 is 16 residues long. The germline V gene has CDR1 SGHVS and CDR2 FQNEAQ. CDR3 in amino acids: CASSSWGSSSGETQYF. The DNA of the CDR3 is TGTGCCAGCAGCTCTTGGGGGTCGTCCTCCGGAGAGACCCAGTACTTC.

This clonotype was found a few times. V usage is TRBV7-2 and J usage is TRBJ2-1, with 8 nucleotides matching TRBD1. Per the germline V gene, CDR1 is SGHTA and CDR2 is FQGNSA. J was trimmed by 7 bases and V by 5 bases; bases with no gene match: 13. This CDR3 comprises 16 residues. This CDR3 is CASSRGGSRGQNEQFF. The CDR3 DNA follows: TGTGCCAGCAGCCGCGGCGGTAGCAGGGGGCAGAATGAGCAGTTCTTC.

The chain uses TRBV7-2 and TRBJ1-2, with D unclear. This CDR3 is built from 14 residues. The V end was cut by 2 bases, the J end by 4 bases, with 11 bases between. Germline V gene sequence: CDR1 SGHTA, CDR2 FQGNSA. CDR3 amino acids: CASSLTAEIYGYTF. CDR3 in DNA: TGTGCCAGCAGCTTAACAGCGGAAATCTATGGCTACACCTTC.

This clonotype was seen a handful of times. The DNA for the CDR3 is TGCGCCAGCAGCCAAGCAGGGGGGGCCCGGGATGAGCAGTTCTTC. Translating gives CASSQAGGARDEQFF. The chain joins TRBV4-1 to TRBJ2-1; TRBD1 or TRBD2 may be the D gene (7 bases each). CDR1 is MGHRA and CDR2 is YSYEKL in the germline V gene. This CDR3 is 15 amino acids long. Trimming took 1 base from V and 8 from J, leaving 15 bases between them.

This clonotype was recorded once. A read error may explain this, as a much larger clone is one base away. This chain links TRBV27 with TRBJ2-1; D not certain. V was pared by 4 bases and J by 0 bases, with 7 bases between. Germline CDR1 MNHEY, CDR2 SMNVEV (reference sequence). CDR3 length: 14 residues. CDR3 nucleotide sequence: TGTGCCAGCAGTTCACTATCCTCCTACAATGAGCAGTTCTTC. It is translated as CASSSLSSYNEQFF.

About this clonotype: A much larger clone lies a single base off, so this may be a read error. The genes are TRBV4-1 and TRBJ1-4; TRBD1 is a possible D gene (6 bases). Germline V gives CDR1 MGHRA, CDR2 YSYEKL. Trimming stripped 4 bases from V and 10 bases from J, with 16 bases between. CDR3 length: 14 residues. The CDR3 here is CASSPRQAYGKLFF. The CDR3 DNA is TGCGCCAGCAGCCCTCGACAGGCATATGGAAAACTGTTTTTT.

The chain is built from TRBV12-3 or TRBV12-4 and TRBJ2-7; D unresolved. The CDR3 contains 14 residues. V was pared by 6 bases and J by 3 bases, with 15 bases between. The CDR3 DNA reads TGTGCCAGCAGCCTAGGGAAAGGGTTCTACGAGCAGTACTTC. It codes for CASSLGKGFYEQYF.

The rearrangement uses TRBV10-2 and TRBJ2-5; D gene uncertain. CDR3 length: 10 residues. The germline CDR1 and CDR2 sequences are WSHSY and SAAADI. Deletions cut 4 bases from V and 5 bases from J, with 2 bases between. The CDR3 bases are TGCGCCAGCAGTGTGGAGACCCAGTACTTC. It encodes CASSVETQYF.

The genes are TRBV10-3 and TRBJ2-1; the match to TRBD1 covers 7 bases. With V trimmed by 6 bases and J by 8 bases, 22 bases remained unmatched. In germline, CDR1 is ENHRY, CDR2 SYGVKD. This CDR3 has 18 amino acids. The chain's CDR3 is CAISAPGQRTRDAHEQFF. The DNA of the CDR3 is TGTGCCATCAGCGCCCCGGGACAGAGAACCCGGGATGCCCATGAGCAGTTCTTC.

This clonotype was seen ten or more times. The chain employs TRBV12-3 or TRBV12-4 and TRBJ2-1; a weak D match, TRBD1 (8 bases). The CDR3 extends over 14 amino acids. Trimming shortened V by 5 bases and J by 7 bases, and 15 bases separated the two germline ends. The CDR3: CASSPTGGGNEQFF. CDR3 bases: TGTGCCAGCAGTCCAACAGGGGGGGGGAATGAGCAGTTCTTC.

This clonotype occurred many times. The genes are TRBV30 and TRBJ2-3; the D is unclear. The V gene's germline CDR1 is GTSNPN and CDR2 SVGIG (reference sequence). V was shortened by 3 bases and J by 2 bases, with 9 bases between the two germline ends. The CDR3 extends over 13 amino acids. The CDR3 loop reads CAWRQMNTDTQYF. In nucleotides, the CDR3 is TGTGCCTGGAGACAGATGAACACAGATACGCAGTATTTT.

The chain employs TRBV14 and TRBJ2-7; the D gene could be TRBD1 or TRBD2 (5 bases each). V lost 4 bases and J lost 2, with 18 bases in between. CDR3 length: 16 amino acids. Germline lookup yields CDR1 SGHDN and CDR2 FVKESK. The DNA for the CDR3 is TGTGCCAGCAGCCGCTACTTCCGGGACGGCGCCTACGAGCAGTACTTC. Translation gives CASSRYFRDGAYEQYF.